The 6 T cell receptor beta chains in this list originate from one sample, sequenced in a study of radiation and T cells in renal cell carcinoma. Using immunoSEQ multiplex PCR, the repertoire was profiled, and TCRdb retains in-frame clones only, with some absent. Found here are 85,000 to 100,000 clones, 86% of them singletons; the top ten hold approximately 8.4%. Indicated time point: baseline pretreatment blood. Treatment: 15 Gy SBRT to primary tumor, nephrectomy 4 weeks later. Sequences were derived from blood, sampled from a patient whose treatment included radiotherapy and nephrectomy. The origin of the receptors is a man in his fifties with renal cell carcinoma.

V is TRBV6-5 and J is TRBJ2-5, with D possibly TRBD1 on 6 matching bases. The CDR3 runs 13 residues. V shed 5 bases and J shed 3 bases, with 10 bases lying between them. CDR1 and CDR2 from the germline V gene are MNHEY and SVGAGI. CDR3 amino acids: CASSPRGKETQYF. CDR3 sequence (DNA): TGTGCCAGCAGTCCAAGGGGGAAAGAGACCCAGTACTTC.

This chain uses TRBV4-1 with TRBJ2-1, with D unclear. Germline loops: CDR1 MGHRA, CDR2 YSYEKL. The CDR3 length is 15 residues. V was trimmed by 4 bases and J by 0 bases, leaving 10 bases between them. In DNA form, the CDR3 reads TGCGCCAGCAGCCCATCTAACGGCTCCTACAATGAGCAGTTCTTC. Translation: CASSPSNGSYNEQFF.

The rearrangement joins TRBV20-1 to TRBJ1-1, with D unclear. The germline V and J ends were trimmed by 4 bases and 6 bases, with 9 bases remaining between them. CDR1 and CDR2 (germline): DFQATT, SNEGSKA (reference sequence). This CDR3 is built from 11 residues. The CDR3 DNA reads as TGCAGTGCTATTCGGACCTCTGAAGCTTTCTTT. Translated, it gives CSAIRTSEAFF.

The chain has TRBV12-5 and TRBJ2-5, with D possibly being TRBD1 or TRBD2 (6 bases each). The V gene's germline CDR1 is LGHNT and CDR2 FRNRAP. The CDR3 runs 12 residues. V lost 8 bases, J lost 1 base, and 8 bases lay in between. The CDR3 DNA reads as TGTGCTAGTCGGGGGCCCCAAGAGACCCAGTACTTC. It codes for CASRGPQETQYF.

Details on this clone: The junction shows a germline mismatch at one end, possibly a read error. The V gene is TRBV7-3, the J gene TRBJ2-7; 8 nucleotides agree with TRBD1. From germline, CDR1 is SGHTA and CDR2 FQGTGA. The CDR3 covers 13 residues. The CDR3 here is CANSFGQGYEQYF. For the CDR3, the DNA is TGTGCCAACAGCTTTGGACAGGGCTACGAGCAGTACTTC.

V gene TRBV5-5 combines with J gene TRBJ2-5; TRBD1 agrees at 9 bases. With 3 bases clipped from V and 0 bases from J, the junction kept 6 bases outside the gene matches. This CDR3 spans 16 amino acids. Germline V gene data show CDR1 as SGHKS and CDR2 as YYEKEE (reference sequence). The DNA for the CDR3 is TGTGCCAGCAGCTCACCCGGGACAGGGTACCAAGAGACCCAGTACTTC. Amino acid sequence: CASSSPGTGYQETQYF. Drawing the rest from reference TRBV5-5 and TRBJ2-5, the complete variable domain is DAGVTQSPTHLIKTRGQQVTLRCSPISGHKSVSWYQQVLGQGPQFIFQYYEKEERGRGNFPDRFSARQFPNYSSELNVNALLLGDSALYLCASSSPGTGYQETQYFGPGTRLLVL.